This TCR beta chain was identified in a study of preoperative IRX-2 immunotherapy in early breast cancer (dated by TCRdb to the late 2010s). This clone was seen only a few times. No cognate antigen has been identified for it. Base quality data are lacking; no much larger clone is found one base away. V is clipped by 5 bases and J by 8 bases, and the sequence between their germline boundaries is 16 bases long. The germline V gene gives CDR1 as MNHGY and CDR2 as SAAAGT. The CDR3 contains 14 residues, cysteine and phenylalanine counted. CDR3 DNA is the only sequence kept; it has 42 bases, read in frame from the first base. Library preparation was by the immunoSEQ multiplex PCR assay. Imported from immuneACCESS, the table was reduced by TCRdb to in-frame sequences with V and J called. These copies leave out some clones; in studies compared against another copy, an unresolved V gene accounts for under half, and the cause of the remainder is not known. The sample has some 35,000 clones on record, 75% to 85% of them singletons. Clones ranked in the top ten supply approximately 1.5% of the sample.

What this sample's treatment or condition label stands for: preoperative locoregional IRX-2 cytokine immunotherapy. The samples were obtained from a phase Ib study that tested preoperative, locoregional IRX-2 cytokine immunotherapy meant to prime immune responses. Donors were patients with early-stage breast cancer who received IRX-2 before surgery. Sequenced here: lymph node tissue, sampled after IRX-2 immunotherapy. In this chain, TRBV6-8 is recombined with TRBJ2-1; no confident D gene assignment can be made. The receptor was isolated from a human donor with breast cancer. CDR3 sequence: CASSVRLDAYEQFF. The nucleotide sequence reads TGTGCCAGCAGTGTGAGGCTGGATGCTTATGAGCAGTTCTTC.